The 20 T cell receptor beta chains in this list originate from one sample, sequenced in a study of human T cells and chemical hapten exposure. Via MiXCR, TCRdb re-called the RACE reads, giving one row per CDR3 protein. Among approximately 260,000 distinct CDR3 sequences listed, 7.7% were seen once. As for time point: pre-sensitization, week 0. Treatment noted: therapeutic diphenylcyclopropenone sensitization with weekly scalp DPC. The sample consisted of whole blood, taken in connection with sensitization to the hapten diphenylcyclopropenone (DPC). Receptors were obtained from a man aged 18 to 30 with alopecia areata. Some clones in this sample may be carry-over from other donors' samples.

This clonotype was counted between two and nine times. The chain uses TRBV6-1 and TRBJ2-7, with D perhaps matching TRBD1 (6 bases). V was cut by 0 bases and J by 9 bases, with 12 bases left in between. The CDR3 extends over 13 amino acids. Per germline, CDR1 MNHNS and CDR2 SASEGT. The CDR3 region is CASSEAKDRRQYV. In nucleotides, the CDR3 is TGTGCCAGCAGTGAAGCGAAGGACAGAAGGCAGTACGTC.

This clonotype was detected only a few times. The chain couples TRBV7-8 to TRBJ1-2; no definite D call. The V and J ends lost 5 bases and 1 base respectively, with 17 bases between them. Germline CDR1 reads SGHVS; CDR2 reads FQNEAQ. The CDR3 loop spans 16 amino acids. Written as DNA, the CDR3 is TGTGCCAGCAGCCCATCGGACGGTAACCTTAACTATGGCTACACCTTC. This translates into CASSPSDGNLNYGYTF.

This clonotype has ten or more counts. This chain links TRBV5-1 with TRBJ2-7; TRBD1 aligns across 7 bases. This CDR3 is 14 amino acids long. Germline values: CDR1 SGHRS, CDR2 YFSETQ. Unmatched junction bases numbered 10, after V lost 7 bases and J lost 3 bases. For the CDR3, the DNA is TGCGCCAGCGGGGTGACAGGGTTTGACTACGAGCAGTACTTC. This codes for CASGVTGFDYEQYF.

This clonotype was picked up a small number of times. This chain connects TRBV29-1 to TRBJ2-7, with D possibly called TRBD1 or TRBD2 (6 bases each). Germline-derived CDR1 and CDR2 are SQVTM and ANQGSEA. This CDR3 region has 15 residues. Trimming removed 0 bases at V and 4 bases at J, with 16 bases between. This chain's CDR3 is CSVEDHGGGMYEQYF. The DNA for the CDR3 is TGCAGCGTTGAAGATCATGGAGGGGGAATGTACGAGCAGTACTTC.

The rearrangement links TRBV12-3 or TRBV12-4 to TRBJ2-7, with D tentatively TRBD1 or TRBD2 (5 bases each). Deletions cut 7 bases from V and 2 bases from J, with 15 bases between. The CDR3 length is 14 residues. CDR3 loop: CASKPGTETYEQYF. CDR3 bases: TGTGCCAGCAAACCCGGGACGGAAACCTACGAGCAGTACTTC.

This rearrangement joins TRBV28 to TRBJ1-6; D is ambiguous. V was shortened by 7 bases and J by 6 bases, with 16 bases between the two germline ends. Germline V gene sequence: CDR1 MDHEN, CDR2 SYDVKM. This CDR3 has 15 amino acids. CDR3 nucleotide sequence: TGTGCCAGCAAATCACAGAAGATACCTAATTCACCCCTCCACTTT. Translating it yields CASKSQKIPNSPLHF.

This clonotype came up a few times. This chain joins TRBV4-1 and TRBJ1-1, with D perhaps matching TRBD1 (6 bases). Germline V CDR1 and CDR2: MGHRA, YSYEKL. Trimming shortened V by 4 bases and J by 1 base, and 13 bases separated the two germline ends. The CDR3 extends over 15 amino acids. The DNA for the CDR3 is TGCGCCAGCAGCCTCCAAGACAGGCCGAACACTGAAGCTTTCTTT. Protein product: CASSLQDRPNTEAFF.

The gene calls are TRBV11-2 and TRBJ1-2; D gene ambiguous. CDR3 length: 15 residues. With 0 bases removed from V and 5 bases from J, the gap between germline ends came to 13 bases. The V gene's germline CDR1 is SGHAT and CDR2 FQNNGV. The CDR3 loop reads CASSLDRATTYGYTF. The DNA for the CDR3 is TGTGCCAGCAGCTTAGATAGGGCGACAACTTATGGCTACACCTTC.

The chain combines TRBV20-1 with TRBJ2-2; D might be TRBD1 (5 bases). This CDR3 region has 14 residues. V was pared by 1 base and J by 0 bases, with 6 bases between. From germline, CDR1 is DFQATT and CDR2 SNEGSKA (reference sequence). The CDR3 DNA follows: TGCAGTGCTAGAGGGGGCGCGAACACCGGGGAGCTGTTTTTT. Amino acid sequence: CSARGGANTGELFF.

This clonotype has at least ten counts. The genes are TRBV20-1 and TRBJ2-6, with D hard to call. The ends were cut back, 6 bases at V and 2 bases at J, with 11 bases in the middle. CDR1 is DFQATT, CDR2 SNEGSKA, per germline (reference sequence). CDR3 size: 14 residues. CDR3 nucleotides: TGCAGTGCCCTCGCCGGAACTGGGGCCAACGTCCTGACTTTC. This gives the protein CSALAGTGANVLTF.

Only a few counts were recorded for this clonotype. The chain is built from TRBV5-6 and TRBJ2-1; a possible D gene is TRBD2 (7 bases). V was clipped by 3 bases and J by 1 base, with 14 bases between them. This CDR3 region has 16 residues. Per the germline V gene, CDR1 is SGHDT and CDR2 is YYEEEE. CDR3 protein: CASSWDTGGSYNEQFF. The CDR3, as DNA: TGTGCCAGCAGCTGGGACACGGGGGGTTCCTACAATGAGCAGTTCTTC.

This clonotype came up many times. CDR3 in amino acids: CAIRAEGQASNQPQHF. In DNA, the CDR3 is TGTGCCATCAGAGCGGAGGGGCAGGCAAGCAATCAGCCCCAGCATTTT. The J gene is TRBJ1-5, the V gene TRBV10-3; perhaps TRBD1 as D (5 bases). The CDR3 spans 16 residues. Germline CDR1 and CDR2: ENHRY and SYGVKD. V was clipped by 6 bases and J by 1 base, with 16 bases between them.

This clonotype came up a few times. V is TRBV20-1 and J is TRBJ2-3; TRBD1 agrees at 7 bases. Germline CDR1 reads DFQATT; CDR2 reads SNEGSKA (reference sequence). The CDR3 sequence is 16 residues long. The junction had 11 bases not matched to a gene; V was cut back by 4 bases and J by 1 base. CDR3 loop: CSAIPVQGLGTDTQYF. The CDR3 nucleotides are TGCAGTGCTATCCCCGTACAGGGGCTCGGCACAGATACGCAGTATTTT.

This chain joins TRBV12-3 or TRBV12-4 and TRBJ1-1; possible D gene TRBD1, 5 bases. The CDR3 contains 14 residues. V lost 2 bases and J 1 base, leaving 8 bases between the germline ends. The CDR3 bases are TGTGCCAGCAGTTTAAGGGGTGAGAACACTGAAGCTTTCTTT. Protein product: CASSLRGENTEAFF.

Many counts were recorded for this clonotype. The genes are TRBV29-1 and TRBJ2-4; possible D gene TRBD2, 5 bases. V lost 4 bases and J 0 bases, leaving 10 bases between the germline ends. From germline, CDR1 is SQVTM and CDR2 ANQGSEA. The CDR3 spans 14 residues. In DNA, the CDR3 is TGCAGCGTTGTAGAGGGTTTAGCCAAAAACATTCAGTACTTC. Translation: CSVVEGLAKNIQYF.

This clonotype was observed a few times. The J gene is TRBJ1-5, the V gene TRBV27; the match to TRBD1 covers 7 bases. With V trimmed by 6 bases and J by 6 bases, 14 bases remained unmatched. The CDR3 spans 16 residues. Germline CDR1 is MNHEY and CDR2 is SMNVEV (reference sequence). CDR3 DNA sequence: TGTGCCAGCAGAGAGGGTACAGGGGAGGTGGGTCAGCCCCAGCATTTT. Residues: CASREGTGEVGQPQHF.

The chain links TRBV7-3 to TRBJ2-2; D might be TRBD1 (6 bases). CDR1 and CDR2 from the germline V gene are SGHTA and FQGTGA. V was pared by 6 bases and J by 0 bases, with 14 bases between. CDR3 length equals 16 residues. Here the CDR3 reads CASRQPGQPNTGELFF. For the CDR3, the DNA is TGTGCCAGCAGACAACCGGGACAACCGAACACCGGGGAGCTGTTTTTT.

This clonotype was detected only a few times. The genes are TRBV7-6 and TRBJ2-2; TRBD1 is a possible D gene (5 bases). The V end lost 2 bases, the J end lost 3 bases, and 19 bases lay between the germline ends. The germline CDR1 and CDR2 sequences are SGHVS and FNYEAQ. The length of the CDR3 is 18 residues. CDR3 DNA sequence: TGTGCCAGCAGCTTAATACCCCCCACGACAGACTACACCGGGGAGCTGTTTTTT. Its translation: CASSLIPPTTDYTGELFF.

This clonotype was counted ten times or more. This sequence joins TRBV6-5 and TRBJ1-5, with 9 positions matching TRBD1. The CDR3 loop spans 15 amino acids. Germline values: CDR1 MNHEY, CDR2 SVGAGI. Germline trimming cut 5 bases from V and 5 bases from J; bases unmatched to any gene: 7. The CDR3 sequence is CASSPGTGIDQPQHF. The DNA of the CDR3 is TGTGCCAGCAGTCCCGGGACAGGGATCGATCAGCCCCAGCATTTT.

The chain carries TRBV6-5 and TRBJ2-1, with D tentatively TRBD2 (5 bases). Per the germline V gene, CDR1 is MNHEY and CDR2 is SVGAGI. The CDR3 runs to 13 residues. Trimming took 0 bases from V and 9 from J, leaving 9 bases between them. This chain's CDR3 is CASSYSMRAEQFF. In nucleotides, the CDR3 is TGTGCCAGCAGTTACTCGATGCGGGCTGAGCAGTTCTTC.